The rows below give T cell receptor beta chains drawn from one sample of a study of shared clonotypes between healthy human individuals. The repertoire was sequenced with immunoSEQ multiplex PCR; TCRdb's copy has only in-frame clones and lacks some. Counted here are more than 2 million clones, about 94% occurring once; the ten biggest clones make up approximately 1.7%. The material sequenced was naive CD8+ T cells from PBMCs. The receptors originated from a young man in good health. Some clones in this sample may be carry-over from other donors' samples. Both conserved end residues are part of each CDR3. The D gene is left open where the match is weak. A row's size may be missing; if present it is once, few, many or a size class.

d_call clone_size j_call v_call cdr3_aa cdr3_nt
TRBD1 NA TRBJ1-1 TRBV5-4 CASSSDRGDTEAFF TGTGCCAGCAGCTCTGACAGGGGGGACACTGAAGCTTTCTTT
NA NA TRBJ1-1 TRBV29-1 CSGLDRKNTEAFF TGCAGCGGTTTGGACAGAAAGAACACTGAAGCTTTCTTT
TRBD1 once TRBJ2-1 TRBV5-1 CASSHRQGAGNEQFF TGCGCCAGCAGCCACAGACAGGGGGCCGGCAATGAGCAGTTCTTC
NA NA TRBJ2-1 TRBV11-2 CASSWGTFGENEQFF TGTGCCAGCAGCTGGGGGACCTTCGGGGAGAATGAGCAGTTCTTC
NA NA TRBJ2-7 TRBV29-1 CSVAGVSSYEQYF TGCAGCGTTGCTGGGGTAAGCTCCTACGAGCAGTACTTC
NA NA TRBJ1-5 TRBV27 CASSWGGNNQPQHF TGTGCCAGCAGCTGGGGGGGGAACAATCAGCCCCAGCATTTT
NA NA TRBJ2-1 TRBV30 CGSGGPYNEQFF TGTGGTAGTGGCGGACCCTACAATGAGCAGTTCTTC
NA NA TRBJ2-7 TRBV5-8 CASRPAQGFNEQYF TGTGCCAGCAGGCCCGCTCAGGGTTTCAACGAGCAGTACTTC
TRBD2 NA TRBJ2-5 TRBV7-6 CASSFRGRPLQETQYF TGTGCCAGCAGCTTCCGCGGGAGGCCGTTACAAGAGACCCAGTACTTC
NA NA TRBJ2-1 TRBV10-3 CAITGPPSREQFF TGTGCCATCACCGGACCCCCTAGCCGTGAGCAGTTCTTC
NA NA TRBJ2-7 TRBV27 CASSSASTYEQYF TGTGCCAGCAGTTCCGCTTCCACCTACGAGCAGTACTTC
NA NA TRBJ2-1 TRBV7-3 CASSPTDSFIDEQFF TGTGCCAGCAGCCCGACGGACAGCTTTATCGATGAGCAGTTCTTC
TRBD2 NA TRBJ2-1 TRBV28 CASSPTSGLYNEQFF TGTGCCAGCAGTCCTACTAGCGGGCTCTACAATGAGCAGTTCTTC
NA NA TRBJ2-3 TRBV5-1 CASSLVPGASQSTDTQYF TGCGCCAGCAGCTTGGTCCCGGGAGCTTCACAATCCACAGATACGCAGTATTTT
NA NA TRBJ1-1 TRBV6-5 CASSVRPNGNTEAFF TGTGCCAGCAGCGTAAGGCCGAACGGGAACACTGAAGCTTTCTTT
NA NA TRBJ2-6 TRBV19 CASTSSDIYNVLTF TGTGCCAGTACCTCCTCGGACATATACAACGTCCTGACTTTC
NA NA TRBJ2-1 TRBV14 CASSQWTANNEQFF TGTGCCAGCAGCCAATGGACGGCGAACAATGAGCAGTTCTTC
NA NA TRBJ2-7 TRBV21-1 CASTPRQGIRGEQYF TGTGCCAGCACCCCAAGACAGGGCATCCGGGGGGAGCAGTACTTC
TRBD1 NA TRBJ1-4 TRBV28 CASNPRDSNEKLFF TGTGCCAGCAACCCCAGGGACAGTAATGAAAAACTGTTTTTT
NA NA TRBJ2-7 TRBV27 CASSLRGRTYEQYF TGTGCCAGCAGCCTTCGGGGACGGACCTACGAGCAGTACTTC
NA NA TRBJ2-7 TRBV7-9 CASSSPGYRAPSYEQYF TGTGCCAGCAGCTCCCCGGGATACCGGGCCCCCTCCTACGAGCAGTACTTC
NA NA TRBJ2-7 TRBV6-6 CASSFANHRQDYEQYF TGTGCCAGCAGTTTCGCGAACCATAGACAGGACTACGAGCAGTACTTC
TRBD2 NA TRBJ2-6 TRBV18 CASSPLGSGTSRSGANVLTF TGTGCCAGCTCACCACTGGGTTCCGGGACTAGCCGCTCTGGGGCCAACGTCCTGACTTTC
NA NA TRBJ2-3 TRBV6-4 CASSDTSGAGWDTQYF TGTGCCAGCAGTGACACCTCGGGGGCCGGGTGGGATACGCAGTATTTT
NA once TRBJ1-5 TRBV5-8 CASSLDGISNQPQHF TGTGCCAGCAGCTTGGACGGGATAAGCAATCAGCCCCAGCATTTT
NA NA TRBJ2-1 TRBV11-2 CASKNYPTGTQNEQFF TGTGCCAGCAAAAACTACCCCACCGGGACGCAGAATGAGCAGTTCTTC
NA NA TRBJ1-3 TRBV9 CASSVGGADTIYF TGTGCCAGCAGCGTAGGCGGGGCGGACACCATATATTTT
NA NA TRBJ1-1 TRBV2 CASSEGEAAFF TGTGCCAGCAGTGAAGGTGAAGCGGCTTTCTTT
TRBD1 NA TRBJ1-1 TRBV5-1 CASSFGQGALYRTEAFF TGCGCCAGCAGCTTCGGACAGGGGGCTTTGTATCGGACTGAAGCTTTCTTT
NA NA TRBJ2-7 TRBV7-9 CASSSPDGVQQYF TGTGCCAGCAGCTCCCCGGACGGGGTTCAGCAGTACTTC
NA NA TRBJ2-7 TRBV7-9 CASSLGGLEQYF TGTGCCAGCAGCTTAGGCGGGCTCGAGCAGTACTTC
TRBD2 NA TRBJ2-7 TRBV28 CASSSLGEGVHEQYF TGTGCCAGCAGTTCCCTGGGGGAGGGAGTCCACGAGCAGTACTTC
NA NA TRBJ2-7 TRBV4-3 CASSQDSGVAREQYF TGCGCCAGCAGCCAAGATTCAGGGGTGGCGAGAGAGCAGTACTTC
TRBD1 NA TRBJ1-5 TRBV19 CASSIQRTGVGSYDQPQHF TGTGCCAGTAGTATCCAGAGGACAGGGGTAGGAAGTTATGATCAGCCCCAGCATTTT
TRBD1 NA TRBJ2-3 TRBV27 CASSSSQGARDTQYF TGTGCCAGCAGTTCCTCCCAGGGGGCGCGAGATACGCAGTATTTT
NA once TRBJ1-1 TRBV27 CASKTVNTEAFF TGTGCCAGTAAAACAGTGAACACTGAAGCTTTCTTT
TRBD2 NA TRBJ2-1 TRBV14 CASSHGLAGWDEQFF TGTGCCAGCAGCCATGGACTAGCGGGATGGGATGAGCAGTTCTTC
NA NA TRBJ2-3 TRBV7-3 CASSSSSSSTDTQYF TGTGCCAGCAGCTCCTCTAGTTCTAGCACAGATACGCAGTATTTT
NA NA TRBJ1-4 TRBV4-2 CASSQEDSLSEKLFF TGTGCCAGCAGCCAAGAGGACAGCTTGTCGGAAAAACTGTTTTTT
NA NA TRBJ2-5 TRBV6-1 CASSDPTSVQETQYF TGTGCCAGCAGTGACCCCACCAGCGTACAAGAGACCCAGTACTTC
TRBD2 NA TRBJ2-1 TRBV2 CASRETSGRYNEQFF TGTGCCAGCAGGGAGACTAGCGGGAGGTACAATGAGCAGTTCTTC
NA few TRBJ2-1 TRBV27 CASSFQGYNEQFF TGTGCCAGCAGTTTCCAGGGATACAATGAGCAGTTCTTC
TRBD1 NA TRBJ2-1 TRBV11-1 CASSLGTGVNEQFF TGTGCCAGCAGCTTAGGAACAGGGGTCAATGAGCAGTTCTTC
NA once TRBJ2-7 TRBV9 CASSKTRGPGYEQYF TGTGCCAGCAGCAAGACGAGGGGCCCCGGCTACGAGCAGTACTTC
NA NA TRBJ2-4 TRBV10-1 CASNRPKNIQYF TGCGCCAGCAATCGACCCAAAAACATTCAGTACTTC
NA once TRBJ2-1 TRBV27 CASTPGTSNYNEQFF TGTGCCAGCACCCCCGGGACTTCGAACTACAATGAGCAGTTCTTC
NA few TRBJ1-1 TRBV7-3 CASSLGGFGSEAFF TGTGCCAGCAGCTTAGGGGGATTCGGTTCTGAAGCTTTCTTT
NA NA TRBJ2-5 TRBV7-9 CASSLGPPIGETQYF TGTGCCAGCAGCTTAGGACCTCCTATAGGGGAGACCCAGTACTTC
NA NA TRBJ1-3 TRBV6-6 CASSYDREFSGNTIYF TGTGCCAGCAGTTATGATAGGGAATTTTCTGGAAACACCATATATTTT
NA NA TRBJ2-5 TRBV15 CATSSVTPGNQYF TGTGCCACCAGCAGTGTAACTCCCGGGAACCAGTACTTC
NA NA TRBJ1-5 TRBV27 CASSLSWRGSNQPQHF TGTGCCAGCAGTTTATCTTGGCGGGGTAGCAATCAGCCCCAGCATTTT
TRBD2 NA TRBJ2-2 TRBV7-9 CASSPSGGNTGELFF TGTGCCAGCAGCCCTAGCGGAGGAAACACCGGGGAGCTGTTTTTT
TRBD2 once TRBJ2-7 TRBV10-3 CAIQGLAGEPPSYEQYF TGTGCCATCCAGGGACTAGCGGGAGAGCCCCCTTCCTACGAGCAGTACTTC
NA NA TRBJ2-7 TRBV4-3 CASSQDITLWDEQYF TGCGCCAGCAGCCAAGATATAACCCTTTGGGACGAGCAGTACTTC
NA NA TRBJ2-1 TRBV30 CAWSVLKTPSYNEQFF TGTGCCTGGAGTGTACTTAAGACACCTTCCTACAATGAGCAGTTCTTC
TRBD1 NA TRBJ2-7 TRBV25-1 CASSGPGQGIEQYF TGTGCCAGCAGTGGTCCGGGACAGGGTATCGAGCAGTACTTC
TRBD2 NA TRBJ2-7 TRBV11-1 CASSAYPLLAGTYEQYF TGTGCCAGCAGCGCTTACCCACTACTAGCGGGAACCTACGAGCAGTACTTC
NA NA TRBJ1-4 TRBV9 CASSTQAGNEKLFF TGTGCCAGCAGCACTCAGGCGGGGAATGAAAAACTGTTTTTT
TRBD2 NA TRBJ2-7 TRBV5-6 CASSLSGRLYEQYF TGTGCCAGCAGCCTGAGCGGGAGATTATACGAGCAGTACTTC